This T cell receptor beta chain was sequenced in a study of shared clonotypes between healthy human individuals. The study, taken as a whole, reports: Estimated richness was generally greater in naive than memory subsets. Between four donors, naive CD4 clonotypes were shared at a level of about 5%.

Repertoires were generated with immunoSEQ multiplex PCR, while TCRdb's copy carries only in-frame clones and drops some. The top ten hold approximately 0.41% of the sample, which has over 2 million clones, 92% seen once. Concerning this clone: Its antigen is unknown.

Per the germline V gene, CDR1 is MDHEN and CDR2 is SYDVKM. The CDR3 sequence is 18 residues long. V lost 5 bases, J lost 1 base, and 18 bases lay in between. Material: naive CD4+ T cells from PBMCs. Stated subset: CD45RA+ positively selected. The clonotype was recovered from a man aged 18 to 35 in good health. Some clones in this sample may be carry-over from other donors' samples. The V gene is TRBV28, the J gene TRBJ2-6; D is perhaps TRBD1 or TRBD2 (8 bases each). CDR3 coding DNA: TGTGCCAGCAGTCTCCCAGGGGGCGGGAGGTCTGGGGCCAACGTCCTGACTTTC. It specifies CASSLPGGGRSGANVLTF.